The rows below give T cell receptor beta chains drawn from one sample of a study of blood T cell repertoires in COVID-19. Sequencing used immunoSEQ multiplex PCR; TCRdb keeps in-frame clones, though not all of them. The table includes approximately 75,000 clones, approximately 79% detected once. Specimen: peripheral blood. These receptors were obtained from a human donor with acute or convalescent COVID-19. The donor label of this sample is uncertain. The conserved cysteine and the conserved F or W are not part of the CDR3 here.

v_call	j_call	cdr3_aa
TRBV24-1	TRBJ1-2	ATSDPRSSRNGYT
TRBV4-1	TRBJ2-1	ASSQELQGADEQF
TRBV19	TRBJ2-5	ASSISAGEGSETQY
TRBV28	TRBJ2-1	ASSFTQGSEQF
TRBV6-6	TRBJ1-6	ASSQQGARSSYNSPLH
TRBV5-4	TRBJ2-3	ASSLGSLSADTQY
TRBV5-8	TRBJ2-7	ASSSRDRGRYEQY
TRBV30	TRBJ1-4	AWSGRGSPLYEKLF
TRBV5-1	TRBJ1-2	ASSLSGGVDYGYT
TRBV7-9	TRBJ2-1	ASTSLGGLGAREEQF
TRBV5-1	TRBJ1-2	ASSAETGVYGYT
TRBV5-1	TRBJ1-4	ASSLDWSQNEKLF
TRBV11-2	TRBJ2-2	ASSFLAGGLHGELF
TRBV20-1	TRBJ2-1	SASLANHNEQF
TRBV7-9	TRBJ2-3	ASSFWGRDTDTQY
TRBV5-8	TRBJ2-2	ASSTGTGRTGELF